The 2 T cell receptor beta chains below all came from one sample that was sequenced in a study of identical twins. From the 5' RACE reads, TCRdb called clonotypes with MiXCR, one entry per CDR3 protein. The data show more than 400,000 distinct CDR3 sequences, with around 15% seen just once and roughly 0.42% held by the top ten. These data were also filed under a second study, of yellow fever vaccine responses in identical twins.

Source material: CD4+ T cells sorted from blood. These receptors were taken from a woman between 18 and 30 years old in good health.

A few counts support this clonotype. The chain uses TRBV7-9 and TRBJ2-5; D possibly matches TRBD1 or TRBD2 (5 bases each). CDR1 and CDR2 (germline): SEHNR, FQNEAQ (reference sequence). V lost 7 bases to trimming and J lost 5 bases, with 23 bases between them. The CDR3 consists of 16 residues. The CDR3 region is CASTLRALLGDETQYF. DNA of the CDR3: TGTGCCAGCACCCTCAGGGCCCTTTTGGGGGATGAGACCCAGTACTTC.

This clonotype was detected a few times. The chain employs TRBV29-1 and TRBJ2-3, with 8 bases fitting TRBD1. The ends lost 8 bases at V and 2 bases at J; junction bases unmatched: 3. Per germline, CDR1 SQVTM and CDR2 ANQGSEA. CDR3 length: 12 residues. CDR3 nucleotides: TGCAGCTTCAGGGGGCTCACAGATACGCAGTATTTT. Protein product: CSFRGLTDTQYF.